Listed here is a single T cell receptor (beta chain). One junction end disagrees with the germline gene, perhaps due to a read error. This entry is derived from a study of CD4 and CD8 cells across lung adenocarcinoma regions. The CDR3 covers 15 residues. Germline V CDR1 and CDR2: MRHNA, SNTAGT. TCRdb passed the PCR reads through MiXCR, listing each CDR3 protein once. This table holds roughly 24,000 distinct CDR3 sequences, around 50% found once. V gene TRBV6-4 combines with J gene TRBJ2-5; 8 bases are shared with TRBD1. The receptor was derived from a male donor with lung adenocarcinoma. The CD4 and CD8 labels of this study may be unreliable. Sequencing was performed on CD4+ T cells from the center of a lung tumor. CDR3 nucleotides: TGTTCCAGGGGGCTCGGGGGCCGGGGCGCAGATACGCAGTACTTC. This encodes CSRGLGGRGADTQYF.